The clone carrying this T cell receptor (beta chain) was observed a few times. What it binds is unknown. These data are taken from a study of post-analysis software for immune sequencing data. Study-level information: Disease trajectories encompassed relapsing-remitting, secondary progressive and progressive-relapsing multiple sclerosis.

Study-wide findings and caveats: People with multiple sclerosis had a significantly lower normalized Chao1 diversity than controls did. Samples from a shared batch, those prepared together, strongly co-clustered by F measure.

The TCR beta cDNA libraries contained unique molecular identifiers. Each batch of roughly 1 to 11 million T cells produced 490,000 or so cDNA molecules. TCRdb analysed the PCR reads with MiXCR anew, one entry per CDR3 protein. The sample lists approximately 630,000 distinct CDR3 sequences, 55% to 60% seen once, with approximately 10% in the top ten. The sequence was obtained from a girl aged 2 to 10 with multiple sclerosis. The sequencing input was blood.

The CDR3 region is CASSPTRTALPYNEQFF. CDR3 nucleotide sequence: TGTGCCAGCAGTCCCACTCGGACAGCACTCCCCTACAATGAGCAGTTCTTC. J is TRBJ2-1 and V is TRBV6-6; D possibly corresponds to TRBD1 (6 bases). V was shortened by 5 bases and J by 2 bases, with 19 bases between the two germline ends. The V gene's germline CDR1 is MNHNY and CDR2 SVGAGI (reference sequence). The CDR3 extends over 17 amino acids.